This T cell receptor beta chain was identified in a study of T cell responses to AZD1222 COVID-19 vaccine. The repertoire was sequenced with immunoSEQ multiplex PCR; TCRdb's copy has only in-frame clones and lacks some. The sample lists approximately 110,000 clones, roughly four fifths occurring once. V dropped 5 bases and J dropped 4 bases, with 12 bases sitting between them. The CDR3 extends over 14 amino acids. Per the germline V gene, CDR1 is SEHNR and CDR2 is FQNEAQ (reference sequence). In this sample, this clone turned up once. The chain has TRBV7-9 and TRBJ1-3, with D uncertain. The clonotype comes from an adult in good health. Sample: peripheral blood, taken on day 0 of AZD1222 vaccination. CDR3 nucleotide sequence: TGTGCCAGCAGCCCAGGATCGGGGGGAAACACCATATATTTT. It specifies CASSPGSGGNTIYF.